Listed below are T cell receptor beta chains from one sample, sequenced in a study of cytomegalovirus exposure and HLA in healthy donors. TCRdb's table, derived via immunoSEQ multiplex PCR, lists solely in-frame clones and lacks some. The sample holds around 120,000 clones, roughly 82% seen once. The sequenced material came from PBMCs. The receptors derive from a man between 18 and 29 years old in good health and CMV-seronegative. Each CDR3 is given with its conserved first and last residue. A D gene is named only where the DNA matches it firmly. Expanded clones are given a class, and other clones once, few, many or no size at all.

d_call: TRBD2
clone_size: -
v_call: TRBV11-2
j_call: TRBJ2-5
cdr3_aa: CASSPGLAGQETQYF
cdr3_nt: TGTGCCAGCAGCCCGGGACTAGCTGGGCAAGAGACCCAGTACTTC

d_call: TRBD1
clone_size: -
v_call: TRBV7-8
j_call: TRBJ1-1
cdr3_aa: CASSLMTGLITEAFF
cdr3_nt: TGTGCCAGCAGCTTAATGACAGGGTTGATCACTGAAGCTTTCTTT

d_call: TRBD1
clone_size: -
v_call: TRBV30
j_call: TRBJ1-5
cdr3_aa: CAWSGAGTGNQPQHF
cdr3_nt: TGTGCCTGGAGTGGAGCCGGGACAGGGAATCAGCCCCAGCATTTT

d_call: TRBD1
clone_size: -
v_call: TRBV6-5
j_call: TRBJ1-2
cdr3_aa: CASSYGDRVFHGYTF
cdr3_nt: TGTGCCAGCAGTTATGGGGACAGGGTATTTCATGGCTACACCTTC

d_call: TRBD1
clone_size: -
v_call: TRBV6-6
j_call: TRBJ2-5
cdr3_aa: CASSRTGQETQYF
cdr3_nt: TGTGCCAGCAGTCGGACAGGGCAAGAGACCCAGTACTTC

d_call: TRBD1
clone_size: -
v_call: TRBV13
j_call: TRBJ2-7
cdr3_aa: CASSPRQGAFTYEQYF
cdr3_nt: TGTGCCAGCAGCCCGAGACAGGGGGCCTTTACCTACGAGCAGTACTTC

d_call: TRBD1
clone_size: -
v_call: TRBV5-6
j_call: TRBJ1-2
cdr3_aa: CASTQGAANYGYTF
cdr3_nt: TGTGCCAGCACCCAGGGGGCTGCTAACTATGGCTACACCTTC

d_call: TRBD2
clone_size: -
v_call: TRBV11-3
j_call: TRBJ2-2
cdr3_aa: CASSASGTNTGELFF
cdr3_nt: TGTGCCAGCAGCGCTAGCGGGACGAACACCGGGGAGCTGTTTTTT

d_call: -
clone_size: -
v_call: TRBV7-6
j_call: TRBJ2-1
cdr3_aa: CASSLDTHEQFF
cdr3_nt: TGTGCCAGCAGCCTTGACACCCATGAGCAGTTCTTC

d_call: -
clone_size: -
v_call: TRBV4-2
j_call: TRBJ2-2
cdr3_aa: CASSLLTSRTNTGELFF
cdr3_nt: TGTGCCAGCAGCCTACTCACTAGCAGAACGAACACCGGGGAGCTGTTTTTT

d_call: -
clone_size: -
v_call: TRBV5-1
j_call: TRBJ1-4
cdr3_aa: CASSPGRDEKLFF
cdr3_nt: TGCGCCAGCAGCCCAGGGAGGGATGAAAAACTGTTTTTT

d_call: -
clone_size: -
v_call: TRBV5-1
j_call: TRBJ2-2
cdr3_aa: CASSFDTILDTGELFF
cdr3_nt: TGCGCCAGCAGTTTTGATACTATTTTAGATACCGGGGAGCTGTTTTTT

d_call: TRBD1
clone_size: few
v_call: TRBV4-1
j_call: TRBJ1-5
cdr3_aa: CASSQRQGDQPQHF
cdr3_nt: TGCGCCAGCAGCCAGAGACAGGGTGATCAGCCCCAGCATTTT

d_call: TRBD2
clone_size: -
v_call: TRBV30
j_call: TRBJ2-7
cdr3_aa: CAWSKKRASGSTYEQYF
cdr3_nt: TGTGCCTGGAGTAAGAAGAGGGCTAGCGGGAGTACGTACGAGCAGTACTTC

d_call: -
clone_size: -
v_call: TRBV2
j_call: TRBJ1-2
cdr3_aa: CASRAGSANYGYTF
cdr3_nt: TGTGCCAGCAGGGCGGGCAGCGCTAACTATGGCTACACCTTC

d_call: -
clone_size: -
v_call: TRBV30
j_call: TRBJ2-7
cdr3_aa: CAWSEGRLREQYF
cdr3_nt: TGTGCCTGGAGCGAAGGGAGGCTGCGGGAGCAGTACTTC

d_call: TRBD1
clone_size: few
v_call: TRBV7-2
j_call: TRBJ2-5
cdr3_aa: CASSSWTGGMETQYF
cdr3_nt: TGTGCCAGCAGCTCCTGGACAGGGGGCATGGAGACCCAGTACTTC

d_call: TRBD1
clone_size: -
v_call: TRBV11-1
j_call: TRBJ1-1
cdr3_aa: CASSRTGMGTEAFF
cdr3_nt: TGTGCCAGCAGCCGGACAGGGATGGGCACTGAAGCTTTCTTT